Shown below are 8 T cell receptor beta chains from a single sample sequenced in a study of cytomegalovirus exposure and HLA in healthy donors (dated by TCRdb to between 2016 and 2019). The library was built by means of the immunoSEQ multiplex PCR assay. The table was pulled from immuneACCESS by TCRdb, which kept in-frame rearrangements only. Such tables lose some clones; where checked, under half of the loss comes from unresolved V genes, and the rest has no known cause. This sample lists roughly 100,000 clones; approximately 90% were detected once. The ten largest clones represent about 4% of the sample. Sequenced sample: PBMCs. The receptors derive from a woman under 30 in good health and CMV-seropositive.

The chain recombines TRBV5-1 with TRBJ2-5, with TRBD1 matching over 9 bases. The germline gives CDR1 SGHRS, CDR2 YFSETQ. CDR3 size: 15 residues. Trimming took 2 bases from V and 5 from J; bases not matched to a gene: 7. Written as DNA, the CDR3 is TGCGCCAGCAGCTTCCCGACAGGGGGACGGGAGACCCAGTACTTC. This translates into CASSFPTGGRETQYF. Combining the CDR3 with reference TRBV5-1 and TRBJ2-5 gives the whole variable domain KAGVTQTPRYLIKTRGQQVTLSCSPISGHRSVSWYQQTPGQGLQFLFEYFSETQRNKGNFPGRFSGRQFSNSRSEMNVSTLELGDSALYLCASSFPTGGRETQYFGPGTRLLVL.

The J gene is TRBJ1-2, the V gene TRBV4-1; 7 nucleotides match TRBD1. Trimming at V came to 4 bases and at J to 3 bases, leaving 5 bases not matched to a gene. Germline CDR1 reads MGHRA; CDR2 reads YSYEKL. CDR3 length: 14 amino acids. The CDR3 loop is CASSPLGTDYGYTF. In DNA form, the CDR3 reads TGCGCCAGCAGCCCACTTGGGACAGACTATGGCTACACCTTC.

In this sample, this clone turned up once. The V call is TRBV25-1, the J call TRBJ2-1; 7 nucleotides align to TRBD2. V lost 2 bases to trimming and J lost 8 bases; unmatched junction nucleotides: 9. The germline CDR1 and CDR2 sequences are MGHDK and SYGVNS. The CDR3 loop spans 15 amino acids. The CDR3 bases are TGTGCCAGCAGTGAAAAAGCGGGAAAGTTGGATGAGCAGTTCTTC. Residues: CASSEKAGKLDEQFF.

The chain has TRBV25-1 and TRBJ2-2; TRBD1 is a possible D gene (6 bases). V was trimmed by 5 bases and J by 4 bases, leaving 14 bases between them. CDR1 is MGHDK and CDR2 is SYGVNS in the germline V gene. The CDR3 is made up of 15 amino acids. CDR3 sequence (DNA): TGTGCCAGCAGTTCAGGGGCGTTCGGCACCGGGGAGCTGTTTTTT. Protein sequence: CASSSGAFGTGELFF.

V and J are TRBV28 and TRBJ2-2; TRBD2 is a possible D gene (6 bases). The CDR3 totals 13 residues. Trimming stripped 8 bases from V and 1 base from J, with 8 bases between. Germline V gives CDR1 MDHEN, CDR2 SYDVKM. CDR3 coding DNA: TGTGCCAGCCGGGACTGGAACACCGGGGAGCTGTTTTTT. It encodes CASRDWNTGELFF.

The chain has TRBV19 and TRBJ1-2; 9 bases match TRBD1. The CDR3 sequence is 14 residues long. Germline V gene lookup returns CDR1 LNHDA and CDR2 SQIVND (reference sequence). The V segment lost 9 bases and the J segment 4 bases; nucleotides outside the gene matches: 9. Here the CDR3 reads CASQPTGGTYGYTF. The CDR3 DNA follows: TGTGCCAGCCAACCGACAGGGGGGACCTATGGCTACACCTTC.

This chain links TRBV18 with TRBJ1-2; a possible D gene is TRBD1 (5 bases). Trimming left V 3 bases short and J 4 bases short, with 18 bases between. The length of the CDR3 is 16 residues. CDR1 and CDR2 from the germline V gene are KGHSH and LQKENI. The CDR3 region has the DNA TGTGCCAGCTCACCTGGCCCAGGGTTTGGGATCTATGGCTACACCTTC. Protein sequence: CASSPGPGFGIYGYTF.

The chain carries TRBV11-1 and TRBJ2-7; TRBD1 agrees at 8 bases. With 2 bases clipped from V and 0 bases from J, the junction kept 0 bases outside the gene matches. The CDR3 covers 14 residues. CDR1 is SGHAT, CDR2 FQDESV, per germline (reference sequence). The CDR3, as DNA: TGTGCCAGCAGCTTACAGGGGGCCTCCTACGAGCAGTACTTC. Translating it yields CASSLQGASYEQYF. Supplemented by reference TRBV11-1 and TRBJ2-7, the full variable domain reads EAEVAQSPRYKITEKSQAVAFWCDPISGHATLYWYRQILGQGPELLVQFQDESVVDDSQLPKDRFSAERLKGVDSTLKIQPAELGDSAMYLCASSLQGASYEQYFGPGTRLTVT.